The clone carrying this T cell receptor beta chain was observed a few times. This entry is derived from a study of blood T cell repertoires in COVID-19. Study-level background: T cells, B-cell-depleted T cells, or PBMCs provided the cDNA or gDNA that served as material.

Sequencing was performed with immunoSEQ multiplex PCR; in TCRdb, only in-frame clones are kept and a portion is missing. Found here are over 350,000 clones, roughly 91% of them singletons; the top ten hold more than 0.95%. Those who participated ranged in age from about 18 to 89 years and resided in 24 US areas. From germline, CDR1 is MRHNA and CDR2 SNTAGT. The J segment lost 5 bases and the V segment lost 5 bases, leaving 11 bases of the junction unmatched. The length of the CDR3 is 16 residues. Sequencing used PBMCs or T cells enriched from blood (not recorded which). The V call is TRBV6-4, the J call TRBJ1-4; 7 positions agree with TRBD1. This TCR came from a woman aged 18-35 years who had recovered from COVID-19. The CDR3, as DNA: TGTGCCAGCAGTCCGCCCCCCGAAGGGGGCAATGAAAAACTGTTTTTT. Protein product: CASSPPPEGGNEKLFF.